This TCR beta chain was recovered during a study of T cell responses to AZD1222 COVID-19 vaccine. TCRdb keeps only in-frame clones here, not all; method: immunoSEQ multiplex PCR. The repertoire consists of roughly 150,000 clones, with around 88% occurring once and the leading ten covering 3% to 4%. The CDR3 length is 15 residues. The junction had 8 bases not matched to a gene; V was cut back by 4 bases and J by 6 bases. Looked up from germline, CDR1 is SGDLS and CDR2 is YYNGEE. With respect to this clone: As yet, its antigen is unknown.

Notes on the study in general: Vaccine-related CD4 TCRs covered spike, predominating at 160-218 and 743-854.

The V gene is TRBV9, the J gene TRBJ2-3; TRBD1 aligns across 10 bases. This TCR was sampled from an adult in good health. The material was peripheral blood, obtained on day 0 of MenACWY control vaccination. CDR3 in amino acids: CASSPDRGLFDTQYF. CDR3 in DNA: TGTGCCAGCAGCCCGGACAGGGGGTTGTTTGATACGCAGTATTTT. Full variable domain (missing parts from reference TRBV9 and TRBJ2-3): DSGVTQTPKHLITATGQRVTLRCSPRSGDLSVYWYQQSLDQGLQFLIQYYNGEERAKGNILERFSAQQFPDLHSELNLSSLELGDSALYFCASSPDRGLFDTQYFGPGTRLTVL.